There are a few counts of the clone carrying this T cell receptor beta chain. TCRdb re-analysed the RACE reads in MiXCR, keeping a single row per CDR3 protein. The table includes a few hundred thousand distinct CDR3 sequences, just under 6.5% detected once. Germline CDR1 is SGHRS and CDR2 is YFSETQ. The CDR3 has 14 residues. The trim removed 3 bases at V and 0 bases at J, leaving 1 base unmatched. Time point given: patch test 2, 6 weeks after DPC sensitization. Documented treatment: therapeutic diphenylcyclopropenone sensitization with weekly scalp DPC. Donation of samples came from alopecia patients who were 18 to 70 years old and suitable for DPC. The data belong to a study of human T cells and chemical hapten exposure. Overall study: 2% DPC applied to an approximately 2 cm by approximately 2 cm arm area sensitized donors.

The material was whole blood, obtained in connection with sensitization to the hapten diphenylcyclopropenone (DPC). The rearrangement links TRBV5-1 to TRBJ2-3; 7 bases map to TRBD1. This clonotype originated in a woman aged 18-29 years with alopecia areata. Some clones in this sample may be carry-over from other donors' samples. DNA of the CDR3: TGCGCCAGCAGCTGGGACAGCAGCACAGATACGCAGTATTTT. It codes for CASSWDSSTDTQYF.